The 2 T cell receptor beta chains below all came from one sample that was sequenced in a study of PD-1 blockade in classical Hodgkin lymphoma. Some clones are missing from TCRdb's copy, which holds only in-frame ones; the method was immunoSEQ multiplex PCR. The repertoire consists of about 3,100 clones, with about 81% occurring once and the leading ten covering 28%. Stated time point: cycle 4 day 1 (C4D1), after 6 weeks of nivolumab. Every single patient, without exception, relapsed after autologous stem cell transplantation, and brentuximab vedotin exposure varied. By magnetic negative selection, CD8+ T cells were isolated from the thawed PBMCs. This sample comprised CD8+ T cells from blood, obtained before the fourth cycle of nivolumab. The receptors were gathered from a human donor with classical Hodgkin lymphoma.

This clone was recorded a few times. The chain recombines TRBV6-5 with TRBJ2-7; 9 bases agree with TRBD1. The CDR3 has 13 residues. With V trimmed by 6 bases and J by 5 bases, 5 bases remained unmatched. CDR1 is MNHEY and CDR2 is SVGAGI in the germline V gene. The CDR3 loop reads CASSGTGYHEQYF. CDR3 DNA sequence: TGTGCCAGCAGCGGGACAGGGTACCACGAGCAGTACTTC.

This clone was seen only a few times. The identical CDR3 is also encoded by other nucleotide sequences in the sample. The V call is TRBV19, the J call TRBJ1-5; D remains ambiguous. The CDR3 runs 13 residues. V gave up 3 bases and J gave up 4 bases, with 7 bases separating them. Germline CDR1 is LNHDA and CDR2 is SQIVND (reference sequence). The CDR3 loop reads CASSINANQPQHF. The CDR3 region has the DNA TGTGCCAGTAGTATTAATGCGAATCAGCCCCAGCATTTT.